This T cell receptor (beta chain) originates from a study of control samples from healthy donors and cancer patients. The protocol was immunoSEQ multiplex PCR, while the TCRdb copy is restricted to in-frame clones and leaves out a portion. Of about 190,000 clones in the sample, roughly nine tenths were seen once. Germline CDR1 and CDR2: MNHNS and SASEGT. The ends were cut back, 0 bases at V and 2 bases at J, with 10 bases in the middle. CDR3 size: 16 residues. The material sequenced was blood. The source is a man aged 25 to 45 in good health. The genes are TRBV6-1 and TRBJ2-2, with D perhaps TRBD1 or TRBD2 (6 bases each). DNA for the CDR3: TGTGCCAGCAGTGAAGCGCTGGGGGGCAACACCGGGGAGCTGTTTTTT. Encoded protein: CASSEALGGNTGELFF.